This record covers a single T cell receptor beta chain. What it recognizes is unknown. On cycle 4 day 1 and cycle 7 day 1, as well as at baseline, blood was sampled. V lost 4 bases to trimming and J lost 3 bases; unmatched junction nucleotides: 7. This CDR3 comprises 15 residues. Germline V gene lookup returns CDR1 SQVTM and CDR2 ANQGSEA. These data come from a study of OX40 agonist ivuxolimab in advanced cancers. Findings and limits, study-wide: With doses of 0.1 to 3.0 mg/kg, CD4+ and CD8+ blood T cells had undergone clonal expansion by week 6.

Sequenced by immunoSEQ multiplex PCR; TCRdb stores in-frame clones only, minus some. The profile shows around 100,000 clones, 75% to 90% of them singletons. This chain joins TRBV29-1 and TRBJ2-7; 12 nucleotides agree with TRBD1. The sequencing used CD4+ or CD8+ T cells sorted from blood, collected in a trial of the OX40 agonist ivuxolimab. The TCR comes from an adult with an advanced solid tumor such as melanoma, head and neck, liver or kidney cancer. This CDR3 is CSVVLGQGAFYEQYF. Written as DNA, the CDR3 is TGCAGCGTTGTGTTGGGACAGGGGGCCTTCTACGAGCAGTACTTC.